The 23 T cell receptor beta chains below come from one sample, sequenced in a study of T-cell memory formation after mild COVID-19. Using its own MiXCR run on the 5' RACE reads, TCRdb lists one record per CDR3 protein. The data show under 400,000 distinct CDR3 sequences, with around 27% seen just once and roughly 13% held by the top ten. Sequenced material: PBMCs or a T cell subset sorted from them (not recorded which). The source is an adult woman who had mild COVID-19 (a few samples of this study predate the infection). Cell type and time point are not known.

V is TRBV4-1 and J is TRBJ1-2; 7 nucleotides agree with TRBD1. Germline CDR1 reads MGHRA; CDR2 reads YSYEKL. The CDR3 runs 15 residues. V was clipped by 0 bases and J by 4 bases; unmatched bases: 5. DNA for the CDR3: TGCGCCAGCAGCCAAGAACCGGGACAGCCCTATGGCTACACCTTC. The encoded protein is CASSQEPGQPYGYTF.

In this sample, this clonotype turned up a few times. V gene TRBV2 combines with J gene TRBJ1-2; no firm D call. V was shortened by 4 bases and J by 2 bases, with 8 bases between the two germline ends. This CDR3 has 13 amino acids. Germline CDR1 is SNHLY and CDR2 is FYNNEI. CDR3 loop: CASSVVWNYGYTF. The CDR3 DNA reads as TGTGCCAGCAGTGTAGTTTGGAACTATGGCTACACCTTC.

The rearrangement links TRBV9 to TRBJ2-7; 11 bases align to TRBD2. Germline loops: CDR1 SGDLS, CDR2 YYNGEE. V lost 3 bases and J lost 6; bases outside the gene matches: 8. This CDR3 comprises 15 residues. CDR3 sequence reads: CASSAESGTSGEQYF. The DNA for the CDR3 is TGTGCCAGCAGCGCGGAATCCGGGACTAGCGGCGAGCAGTACTTC.

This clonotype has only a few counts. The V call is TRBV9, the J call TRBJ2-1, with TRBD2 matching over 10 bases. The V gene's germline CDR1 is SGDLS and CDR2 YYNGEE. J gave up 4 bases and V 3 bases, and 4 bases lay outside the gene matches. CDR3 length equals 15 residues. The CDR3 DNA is TGTGCCAGCAGCGCTGGGACTAGCGTGTACAATGAGCAGTTCTTC. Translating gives CASSAGTSVYNEQFF.

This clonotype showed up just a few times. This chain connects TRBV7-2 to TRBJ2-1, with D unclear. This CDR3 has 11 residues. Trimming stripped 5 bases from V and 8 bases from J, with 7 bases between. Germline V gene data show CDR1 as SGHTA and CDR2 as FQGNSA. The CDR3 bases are TGTGCCAGCAGCCGAGTACATGAGCAGTTCTTC. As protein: CASSRVHEQFF.

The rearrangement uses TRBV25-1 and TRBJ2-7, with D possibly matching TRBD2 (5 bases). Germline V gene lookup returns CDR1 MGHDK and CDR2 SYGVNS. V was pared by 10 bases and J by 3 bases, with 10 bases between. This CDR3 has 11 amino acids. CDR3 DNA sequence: TGTGCCACCGAGGGCGGCTACGAGCAGTACTTC. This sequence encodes CATEGGYEQYF.

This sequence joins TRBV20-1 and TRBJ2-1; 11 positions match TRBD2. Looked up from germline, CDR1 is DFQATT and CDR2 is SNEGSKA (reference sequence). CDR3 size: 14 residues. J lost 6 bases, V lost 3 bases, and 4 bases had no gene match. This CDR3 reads CSARTSGVLNEQFF. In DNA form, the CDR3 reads TGCAGTGCTAGGACTAGCGGGGTCCTCAATGAGCAGTTCTTC.

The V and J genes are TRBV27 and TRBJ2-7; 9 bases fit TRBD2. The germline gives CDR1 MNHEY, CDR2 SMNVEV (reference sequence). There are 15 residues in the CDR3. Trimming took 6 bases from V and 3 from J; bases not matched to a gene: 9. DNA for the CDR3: TGTGCCAGCAGATTTAGCGGGAGTAGAAGCTACGAGCAGTACTTC. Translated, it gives CASRFSGSRSYEQYF.

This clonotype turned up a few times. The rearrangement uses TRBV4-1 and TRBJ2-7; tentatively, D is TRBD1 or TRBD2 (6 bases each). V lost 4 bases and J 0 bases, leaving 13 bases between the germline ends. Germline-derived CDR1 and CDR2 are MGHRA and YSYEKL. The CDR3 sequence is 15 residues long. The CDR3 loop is CASSRQVGGSYEQYF. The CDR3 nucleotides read TGCGCCAGCAGCCGACAGGTGGGGGGCTCCTACGAGCAGTACTTC.

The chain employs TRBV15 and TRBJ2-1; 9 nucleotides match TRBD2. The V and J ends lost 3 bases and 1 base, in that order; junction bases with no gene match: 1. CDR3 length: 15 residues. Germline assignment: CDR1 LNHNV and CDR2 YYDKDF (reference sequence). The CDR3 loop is CATSRTSGSYNEQFF. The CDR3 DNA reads TGTGCCACCAGCAGGACTAGCGGATCCTACAATGAGCAGTTCTTC. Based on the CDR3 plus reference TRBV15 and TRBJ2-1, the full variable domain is DAMVIQNPRYQVTQFGKPVTLSCSQTLNHNVMYWYQQKSSQAPKLLFHYYDKDFNNEADTPDNFQSRRPNTSFCFLDIRSPGLGDTAMYLCATSRTSGSYNEQFFGPGTRLTVL.

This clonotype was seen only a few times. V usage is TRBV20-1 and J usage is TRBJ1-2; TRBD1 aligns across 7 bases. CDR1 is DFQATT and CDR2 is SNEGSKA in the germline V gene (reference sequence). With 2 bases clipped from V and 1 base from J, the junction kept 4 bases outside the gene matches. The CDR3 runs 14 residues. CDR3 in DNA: TGCAGTGCTAGAACGCCAGGGGGTAACTATGGCTACACCTTC. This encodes CSARTPGGNYGYTF.

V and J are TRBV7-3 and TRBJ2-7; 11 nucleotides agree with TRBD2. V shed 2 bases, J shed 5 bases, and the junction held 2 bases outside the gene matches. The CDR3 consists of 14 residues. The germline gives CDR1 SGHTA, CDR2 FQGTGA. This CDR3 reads CASSLLAGGHEQYF. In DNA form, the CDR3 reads TGTGCCAGCAGCTTACTAGCGGGAGGCCACGAGCAGTACTTC. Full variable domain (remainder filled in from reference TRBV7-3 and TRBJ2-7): GAGVSQTPSNKVTEKGKYVELRCDPISGHTALYWYRQSLGQGPEFLIYFQGTGAADDSGLPNDRFFAVRPEGSVSTLKIQRTERGDSAVYLCASSLLAGGHEQYFGPGTRLTVT.

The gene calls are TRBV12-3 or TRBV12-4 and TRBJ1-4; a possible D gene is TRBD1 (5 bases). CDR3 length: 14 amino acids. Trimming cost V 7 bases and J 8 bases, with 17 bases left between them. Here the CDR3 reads CASNTWHRNEKLFF. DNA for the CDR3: TGTGCCAGCAACACTTGGCACAGGAACGAAAAACTGTTTTTT.

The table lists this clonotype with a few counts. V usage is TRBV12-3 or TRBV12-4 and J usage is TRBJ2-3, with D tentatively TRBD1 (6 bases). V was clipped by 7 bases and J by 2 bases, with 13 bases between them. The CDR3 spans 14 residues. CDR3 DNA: TGTGCCAGCACCCTAGGACAGTTCACAGATACGCAGTATTTT. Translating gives CASTLGQFTDTQYF.

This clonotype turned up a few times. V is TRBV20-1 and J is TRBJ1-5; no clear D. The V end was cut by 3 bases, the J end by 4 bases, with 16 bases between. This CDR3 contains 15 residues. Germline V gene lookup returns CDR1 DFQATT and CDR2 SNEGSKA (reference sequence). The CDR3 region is CSASWVGPGNQPQHF. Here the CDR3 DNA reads TGCAGTGCTAGTTGGGTGGGTCCGGGAAATCAGCCCCAGCATTTT.

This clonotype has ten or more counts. The CDR3 DNA sequence: TGTGCCAGCAGCTTAGACGGGAGTCACTATGGCTACACCTTC. Translation: CASSLDGSHYGYTF. J is TRBJ1-2 and V is TRBV7-9; D ambiguous. The germline V gene has CDR1 SEHNR and CDR2 FQNEAQ (reference sequence). The CDR3 contains 14 residues. With 1 base removed from V and 3 bases from J, the gap between germline ends came to 9 bases.

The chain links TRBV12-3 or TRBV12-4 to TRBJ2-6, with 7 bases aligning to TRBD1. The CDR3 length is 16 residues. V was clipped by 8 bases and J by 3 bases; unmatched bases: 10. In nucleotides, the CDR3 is TGTGCCAGCGGCCCGACGAGGGGGCTTGGGGCCAACGTCCTGACTTTC. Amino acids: CASGPTRGLGANVLTF.

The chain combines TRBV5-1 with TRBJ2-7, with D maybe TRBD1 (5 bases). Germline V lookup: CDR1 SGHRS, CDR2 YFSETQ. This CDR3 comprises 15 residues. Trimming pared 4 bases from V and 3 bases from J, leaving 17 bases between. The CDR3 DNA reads TGCGCCAGCAGCCCGGATGGACAAACGGGCTACGAGCAGTACTTC. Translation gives CASSPDGQTGYEQYF.

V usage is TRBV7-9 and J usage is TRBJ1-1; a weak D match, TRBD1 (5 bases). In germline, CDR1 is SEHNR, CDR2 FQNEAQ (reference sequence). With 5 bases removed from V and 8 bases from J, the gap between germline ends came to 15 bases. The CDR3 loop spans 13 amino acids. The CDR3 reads CASSLREGLEAFF. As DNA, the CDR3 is TGTGCCAGCAGCCTCCGCGAGGGGTTGGAAGCTTTCTTT.

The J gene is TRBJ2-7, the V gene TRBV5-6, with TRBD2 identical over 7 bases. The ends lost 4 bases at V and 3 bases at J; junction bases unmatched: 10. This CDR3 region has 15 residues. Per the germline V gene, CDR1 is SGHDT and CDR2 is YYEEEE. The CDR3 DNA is TGTGCCAGCAGCCGAGCGGGGATGGGCATCTACGAGCAGTACTTC. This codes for CASSRAGMGIYEQYF.

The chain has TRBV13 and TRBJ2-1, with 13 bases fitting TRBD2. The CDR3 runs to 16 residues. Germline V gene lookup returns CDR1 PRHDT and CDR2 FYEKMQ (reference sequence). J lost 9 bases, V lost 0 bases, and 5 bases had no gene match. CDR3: CASSLGTSGGNTEQFF. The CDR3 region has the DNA TGTGCCAGCAGCTTAGGGACTAGCGGGGGGAACACTGAGCAGTTCTTC.

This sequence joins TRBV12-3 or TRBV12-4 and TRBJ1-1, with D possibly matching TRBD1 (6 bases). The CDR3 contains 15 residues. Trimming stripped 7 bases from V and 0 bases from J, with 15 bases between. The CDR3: CASNSPGEVNTEAFF. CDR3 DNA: TGTGCCAGCAACTCACCAGGGGAGGTGAACACTGAAGCTTTCTTT.

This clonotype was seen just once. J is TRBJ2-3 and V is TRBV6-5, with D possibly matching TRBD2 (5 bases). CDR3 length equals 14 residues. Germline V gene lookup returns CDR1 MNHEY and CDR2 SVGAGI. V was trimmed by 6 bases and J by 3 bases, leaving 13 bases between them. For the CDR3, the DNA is TGTGCCAGCAGGACGAGGGCCGAGACAGATACGCAGTATTTT. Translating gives CASRTRAETDTQYF.